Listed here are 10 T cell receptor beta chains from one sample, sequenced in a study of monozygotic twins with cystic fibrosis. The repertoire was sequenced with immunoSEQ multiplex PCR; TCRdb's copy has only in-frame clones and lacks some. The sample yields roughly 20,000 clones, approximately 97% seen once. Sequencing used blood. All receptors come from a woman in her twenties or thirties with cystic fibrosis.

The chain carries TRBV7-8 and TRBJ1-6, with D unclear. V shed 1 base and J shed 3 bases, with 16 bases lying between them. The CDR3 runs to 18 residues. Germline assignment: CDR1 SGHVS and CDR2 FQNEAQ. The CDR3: CASSLVRTERNYNSPLHF. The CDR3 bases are TGTGCCAGCAGCTTAGTACGTACCGAGCGAAACTATAATTCACCCCTCCACTTT.

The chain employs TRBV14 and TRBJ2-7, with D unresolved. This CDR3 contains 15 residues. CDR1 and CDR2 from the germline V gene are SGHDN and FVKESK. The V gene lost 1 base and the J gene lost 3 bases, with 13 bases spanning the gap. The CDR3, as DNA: TGTGCCAGCAGCCAAGGGTGGGGATTGGGCTACGAGCAGTACTTC. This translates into CASSQGWGLGYEQYF.

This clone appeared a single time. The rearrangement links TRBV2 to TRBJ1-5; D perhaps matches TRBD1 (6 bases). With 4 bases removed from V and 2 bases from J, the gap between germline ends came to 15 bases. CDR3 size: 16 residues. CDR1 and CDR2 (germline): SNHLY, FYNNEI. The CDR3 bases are TGTGCCAGCAGTGCCCAGGACCCAGGGGGCAATCAGCCCCAGCATTTT. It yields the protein CASSAQDPGGNQPQHF.

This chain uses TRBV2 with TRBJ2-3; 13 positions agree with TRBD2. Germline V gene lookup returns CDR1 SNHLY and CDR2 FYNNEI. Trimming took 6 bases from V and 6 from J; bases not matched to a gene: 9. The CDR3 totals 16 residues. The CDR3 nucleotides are TGTGCCAGCAGCCTTACTAGCGGGGGGGGCGCTGATACGCAGTATTTT. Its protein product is CASSLTSGGGADTQYF.

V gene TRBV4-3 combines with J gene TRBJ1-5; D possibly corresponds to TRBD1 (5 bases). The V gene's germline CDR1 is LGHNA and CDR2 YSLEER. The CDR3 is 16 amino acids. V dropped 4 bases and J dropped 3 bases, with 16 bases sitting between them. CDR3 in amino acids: CASSPHWGRDNQPQHF. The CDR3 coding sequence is TGCGCCAGCAGCCCTCATTGGGGACGGGACAATCAGCCCCAGCATTTT.

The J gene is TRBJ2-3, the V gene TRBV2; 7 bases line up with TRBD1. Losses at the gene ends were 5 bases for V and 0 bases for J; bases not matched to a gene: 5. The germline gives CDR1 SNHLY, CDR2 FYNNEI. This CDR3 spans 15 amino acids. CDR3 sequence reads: CASSTRDSSTDTQYF. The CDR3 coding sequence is TGTGCCAGCAGTACCCGGGACAGTAGCACAGATACGCAGTATTTT.

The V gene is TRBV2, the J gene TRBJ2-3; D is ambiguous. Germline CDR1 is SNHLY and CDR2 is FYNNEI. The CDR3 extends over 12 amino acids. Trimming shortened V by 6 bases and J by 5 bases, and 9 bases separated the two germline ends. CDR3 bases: TGTGCCAGCAGACCCGTTGAAGATACGCAGTATTTT. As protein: CASRPVEDTQYF.

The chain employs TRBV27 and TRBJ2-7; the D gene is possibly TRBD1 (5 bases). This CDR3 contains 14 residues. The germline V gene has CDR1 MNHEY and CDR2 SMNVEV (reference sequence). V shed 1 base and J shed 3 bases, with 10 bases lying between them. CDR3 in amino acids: CASSLYGHRYEQYF. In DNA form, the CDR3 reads TGTGCCAGCAGTTTATATGGACACCGCTACGAGCAGTACTTC.

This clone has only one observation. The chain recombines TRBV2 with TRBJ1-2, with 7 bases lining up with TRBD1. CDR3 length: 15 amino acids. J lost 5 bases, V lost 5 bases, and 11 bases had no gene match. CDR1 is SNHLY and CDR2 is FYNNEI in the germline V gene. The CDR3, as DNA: TGTGCCAGCAGTACGCTACAGGGGACGGGTTATGGCTACACCTTC. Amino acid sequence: CASSTLQGTGYGYTF.

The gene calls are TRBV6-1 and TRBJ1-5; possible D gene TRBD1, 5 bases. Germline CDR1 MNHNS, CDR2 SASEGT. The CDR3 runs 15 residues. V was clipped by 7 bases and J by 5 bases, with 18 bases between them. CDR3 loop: CASTWWEGRDQPQHF. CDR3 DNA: TGTGCCAGCACCTGGTGGGAGGGGCGGGATCAGCCCCAGCATTTT.